This entry describes one T cell receptor beta chain. Its antigen remains unidentified. Other DNA sequences in the same sample also yield this CDR3. The sample originates from a study of shared clonotypes between healthy human individuals. Overall study results and limits: Sorted-subset sequencing, rarefaction showed, was incomplete despite large depth.

The CDR3 totals 14 residues. Germline values: CDR1 SGHAT, CDR2 FQNNGV. Trimming pared 1 base from V and 0 bases from J, leaving 7 bases between. As processed by the authors: Filtering differed since immunoSEQ provided only junctions, with no quality scores. Some clones are missing from TCRdb's copy, which holds only in-frame ones; the method was immunoSEQ multiplex PCR. V and J calls and clone size are copied from that table; D and trimming were computed from the DNA. The sample records 2 million to 2.5 million clones, roughly 94% being singletons. This TCR was recovered from a man aged 18 to 35 in good health. Sequences were obtained from naive CD4+ T cells sorted from blood. Stated subset: CD45RA+ positively selected. The chain couples TRBV11-2 to TRBJ2-7; weak D call: TRBD2 (5 bases). CDR3 in amino acids: CASSLVGGSYEQYF. The CDR3 DNA is TGTGCCAGCAGCTTAGTTGGAGGCTCCTACGAGCAGTACTTC.